This T cell receptor beta chain stems from a study of Graves' ophthalmopathy and Graves' hyperthyroidism. This clonotype was recorded at least ten times. As yet, its antigen is unknown. J was trimmed by 1 base and V by 10 bases; bases with no gene match: 5. Germline V CDR1 and CDR2: SNHLY, FYNNEI. CDR3 length: 13 residues. The study, taken as a whole, reports: Blood contained most expanded thyroid clonotypes exceeding 0.001 frequency.

For repertoire sequencing, the TCR beta CDR3 regions were amplified from RNA transcripts. RT-PCR in the first round used HTBI primers; a second-round multiplex PCR followed. TCRdb passed the multiplex PCR reads through MiXCR, listing each CDR3 protein once. The sample comprises a few hundred thousand distinct CDR3 sequences, 15% to 20% of which are singletons, and approximately 13% rests with the top ten. Among the exclusions were patients with other autoimmune diseases, uncontrolled infections, pregnancy or lactation. Physicians reached a diagnosis by relying on clinical symptoms, serum thyroxine, TRAb, thyroid ultrasound and orbital computed tomography.

The chain links TRBV2 to TRBJ2-7, with TRBD1 matching over 9 bases. Sequences were obtained from peripheral blood. This TCR derives from an adult man with Graves' ophthalmopathy. CDR3 nucleotides: TGTGCCACCACAGGGGGCGGGTCCTACGAGCAGTACTTC. This encodes CATTGGGSYEQYF.